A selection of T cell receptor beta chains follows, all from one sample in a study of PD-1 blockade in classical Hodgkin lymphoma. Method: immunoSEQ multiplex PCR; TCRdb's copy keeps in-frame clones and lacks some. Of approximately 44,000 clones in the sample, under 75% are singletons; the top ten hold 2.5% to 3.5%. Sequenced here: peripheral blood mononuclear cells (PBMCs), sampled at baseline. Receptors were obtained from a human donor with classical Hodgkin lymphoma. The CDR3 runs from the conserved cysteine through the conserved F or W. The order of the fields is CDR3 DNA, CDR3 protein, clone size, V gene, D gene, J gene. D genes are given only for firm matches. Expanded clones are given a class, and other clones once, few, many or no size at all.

TGTGCCAGCAGCCTTCTAGGGGGAGGACAGGGGACTTCGCAAACTGAAGCTTTCTTT | CASSLLGGGQGTSQTEAFF | - | TRBV21-1 | - | TRBJ1-1
TGTGCCAGCACCACAGGGAAATCACCCCTCCACTTT | CASTTGKSPLHF | few | TRBV6-5 | - | TRBJ1-6
TGTGCCAGCAGTGATCCAGGGCACCGGGAGCAGTTCTTC | CASSDPGHREQFF | - | TRBV6-4 | - | TRBJ2-1
TGTGCCTGGAGTGTACACCGGGGGAACGAGCAGTACTTC | CAWSVHRGNEQYF | - | TRBV30 | - | TRBJ2-7
TGTGCCAGCAGAATTTTGGTAGCTACAAAGACCTATGGCTACACCTTC | CASRILVATKTYGYTF | once | TRBV21-1 | - | TRBJ1-2
TGTGCCATCAGTGATATTGGCGGGAGGGGAGAGACCCAGTACTTC | CAISDIGGRGETQYF | - | TRBV10-3 | TRBD2 | TRBJ2-5
TGTGCCAGCATGAGAGGGGTTACTGAAGCTTTCTTT | CASMRGVTEAFF | - | TRBV27 | - | TRBJ1-1
TGTGCCAGTAGTATAGTAGGGACAGGGTCGACAGATACGCAGTATTTT | CASSIVGTGSTDTQYF | - | TRBV19 | TRBD1 | TRBJ2-3
TGTGCCAGCAGTTTCCGGACAGGGGGAGAGACCCAGTACTTC | CASSFRTGGETQYF | once | TRBV27 | TRBD1 | TRBJ2-5
TGTGCCAGCAGCTCCCCGGGCGGTACGCAGTATTTT | CASSSPGGTQYF | - | TRBV5-6 | - | TRBJ2-3
TGCGCCAGCAGCCCCTCCCCGGATAGTAACTATGGCTACACCTTC | CASSPSPDSNYGYTF | - | TRBV4-3 | - | TRBJ1-2
TGTGCCAGCAGCCAGATTTTACCGGGACAGGGGGCCTATCAGTACTTC | CASSQILPGQGAYQYF | - | TRBV7-6 | TRBD1 | TRBJ2-7
TGTGCCAGCAGTGAGACTGACACATCGGTTGGTGGCTACACCTTC | CASSETDTSVGGYTF | few | TRBV2 | - | TRBJ1-2
TGTGCCAGCAGCCCCTTGACAGGGGGGGGAACAGATACGCAGTATTTT | CASSPLTGGGTDTQYF | - | TRBV7-3 | TRBD1 | TRBJ2-3
TGTGCCGCTCTAGCGGGTCGGTCGGGTAGCACAGATACGCAGTATTTT | CAALAGRSGSTDTQYF | few | TRBV10-3 | TRBD2 | TRBJ2-3
TGCAGCGTTGGATCTACAGGCTGGAACACTGAAGCTTTCTTT | CSVGSTGWNTEAFF | - | TRBV29-1 | - | TRBJ1-1
TGTGCCAGCAGCGTACAGGGGGGGAAAGAGACCCAGTACTTC | CASSVQGGKETQYF | - | TRBV9 | - | TRBJ2-5
TGTGCCAGCAGCTTAGCGGTGGGAGGGGACACAGATACGCAGTATTTT | CASSLAVGGDTDTQYF | - | TRBV7-6 | TRBD2 | TRBJ2-3
TGTGCCAGCAGTTTAGCGGGAGATCTGTGGGAGCAGTACTTC | CASSLAGDLWEQYF | - | TRBV6-5 | TRBD2 | TRBJ2-7
TGTGCCAGCAGCTTGGACGGGTCTATAATTCACCCCCTCCACTTT | CASSLDGSIIHPLHF | - | TRBV5-4 | - | TRBJ1-6
TGTGCCAGCAGCTTGGTCACACAACCGAGAGGCTATGGCTACACCTTC | CASSLVTQPRGYGYTF | - | TRBV5-6 | - | TRBJ1-2
TGTGCCAGCCTTGAGTTGGGGGATGAAGCTTTCTTT | CASLELGDEAFF | - | TRBV2 | - | TRBJ1-1
TGTGCCAGCAGCTTTTGGGGGATGAACACTGAAGCTTTCTTT | CASSFWGMNTEAFF | - | TRBV5-8 | - | TRBJ1-1
TGTGCCAGCAGCTTGGGGGAGCGGGAGTATTCCCACAATGAGCAGTTCTTC | CASSLGEREYSHNEQFF | - | TRBV5-4 | TRBD2 | TRBJ2-1
TGTGCCAGCAGTTATAAGCGGCCCCCCTACGAGCAGTACTTC | CASSYKRPPYEQYF | - | TRBV6-5 | - | TRBJ2-7
TGCAGGCTGAACGGGGGGAACGGCTACACCTTC | CRLNGGNGYTF | - | TRBV20-1 | - | TRBJ1-2
TGTGCCAGCAGCCCTGGCGGGAGCAGGGGGCCGATTTATGGCTACACCTTC | CASSPGGSRGPIYGYTF | few | TRBV7-9 | TRBD1 | TRBJ1-2
TGCAGCGTATCAAATGAAAAACTGTTTTTT | CSVSNEKLFF | - | TRBV29-1 | - | TRBJ1-4
TGTGCCTGGAGATTAGCGGGGAACACTGAAGCTTTCTTT | CAWRLAGNTEAFF | few | TRBV30 | - | TRBJ1-1
TGTGCCTGGAGTGTCTTACAGGGTAATGAAAAACTGTTTTTT | CAWSVLQGNEKLFF | - | TRBV30 | - | TRBJ1-4
TGTGCCAGCACCCAAAGCGGTAACGAGCAGTACTTC | CASTQSGNEQYF | - | TRBV6-5 | - | TRBJ2-7
TGTGCCAGCAGCTTAAGTACGTGGGCGGGGGGTGCCTATGAGCAGTTCTTC | CASSLSTWAGGAYEQFF | - | TRBV7-8 | TRBD2 | TRBJ2-1
TGTGCCTGGGATGAGGGAGTGACAGATACGCAGTATTTT | CAWDEGVTDTQYF | - | TRBV30 | - | TRBJ2-3
TGTGCTAGCAGTCCAGGACTACTAAATGAGCAGTTCTTC | CASSPGLLNEQFF | - | TRBV7-7 | - | TRBJ2-1
TGTGCCAGCAGGCTTGGGGTGGGGCGCCGAACTGAAGCTTTCTTT | CASRLGVGRRTEAFF | medium-sized | TRBV27 | - | TRBJ1-1
TGTGCCAGCAGCTTAACGGGGCATGGCTACACCTTC | CASSLTGHGYTF | few | TRBV7-3 | - | TRBJ1-2
TGTGCCAGCACCCCTTTATTCGATAATACGCGGGGGCTGGACACTGAAGCTTTCTTT | CASTPLFDNTRGLDTEAFF | - | TRBV7-8 | - | TRBJ1-1
TGTGCCAGCAGTTCGCACAATGAGCAGTTCTTC | CASSSHNEQFF | - | TRBV7-9 | - | TRBJ2-1
TGTGCCAGTAGTCCCCCCCACATACTTAACCAAGCTTTCTTT | CASSPPHILNQAFF | - | TRBV19 | - | TRBJ1-1
TGTGCCAGCAGTGTCGGGGCGGAAACACTAGCGGGAGTGGAGACCCAGTACTTC | CASSVGAETLAGVETQYF | - | TRBV25-1 | TRBD2 | TRBJ2-5
TGTGCCAGCAGGGGGGGAAGCTCCTACGAGCAGTACTTC | CASRGGSSYEQYF | - | TRBV28 | - | TRBJ2-7
TGTGCCAGTAGGCGACAGGGGCCCCAGCATTTT | CASRRQGPQHF | few | TRBV19 | TRBD1 | TRBJ1-5
TGTGCCAGCAGTGAACAGGGTGTTGGCACTGAAGCTTTCTTT | CASSEQGVGTEAFF | - | TRBV25-1 | - | TRBJ1-1
TGTGCCAGCAGCCCGGGTCGGGACCCGCTCTTC | CASSPGRDPLF | - | TRBV7-9 | - | TRBJ2-7
TGTGCCAGCAGTTTAGGGCTAGCCTACGAGCAGTACTTC | CASSLGLAYEQYF | - | TRBV6-5 | - | TRBJ2-7
TGTGCCAGCAGTCCCCAGTATGCGGGAAAAAACACCGGGGAGCTGTTTTTT | CASSPQYAGKNTGELFF | - | TRBV11-2 | - | TRBJ2-2
TGTGCCAGCAGCCTCGGTTCAAGCACAGATACGCAGTATTTT | CASSLGSSTDTQYF | once | TRBV28 | - | TRBJ2-3
TGTGCCAGCAGTTTTTACTCGACGGGCGCGGGGGGAAACACCATATATTTT | CASSFYSTGAGGNTIYF | - | TRBV5-6 | - | TRBJ1-3
TGTGCCAGCAGTTTTAGGGCAGGGGTACAGCCCCAGCATTTT | CASSFRAGVQPQHF | - | TRBV28 | - | TRBJ1-5
TGTGCCAGCAGCCCCGTCGGGACAGGGCTCAATGAGCAGTTCTTC | CASSPVGTGLNEQFF | - | TRBV9 | TRBD1 | TRBJ2-1
TGTGCCTGGAGTGGGCTAGCGGGGGCCCAGTTCTTC | CAWSGLAGAQFF | - | TRBV30 | TRBD2 | TRBJ2-1